These 5 T cell receptor beta chains originate from one sample sequenced in a study of T cells in localized non-small cell lung cancer. Produced via immunoSEQ multiplex PCR; TCRdb's table is partial and in-frame only. Of tens of thousands of clones listed, over 70% are singletons. Sample: peripheral blood mononuclear cells, taken before any cancer treatment. Receptor source: a man between 40 and 75 years old with stage III lung adenocarcinoma.

The rearrangement links TRBV6-5 to TRBJ1-4; 7 positions match TRBD1. The germline V gene has CDR1 MNHEY and CDR2 SVGAGI. This CDR3 is 13 amino acids long. Trimming at V came to 6 bases and at J to 7 bases, leaving 5 bases not matched to a gene. The CDR3 sequence is CASSLPGGEKLFF. CDR3 coding DNA: TGTGCCAGCAGCCTACCAGGGGGTGAAAAACTGTTTTTT.

The chain is built from TRBV19 and TRBJ2-7, with 9 bases matching TRBD1. The CDR3 is made up of 15 amino acids. Germline lookup yields CDR1 LNHDA and CDR2 SQIVND (reference sequence). V shed 5 bases and J 1 base; nucleotides not matched to a gene: 6. CDR3 bases: TGTGCCAGTAGTCGGACAGGGGAGATGTCCTACGAGCAGTACTTC. Its translation: CASSRTGEMSYEQYF.

The CDR3 nucleotides read TGTGCCAGCAGCGTCCAGGGTCTAGAAGAGACCCAGTACTTC. Translation gives CASSVQGLEETQYF. The genes are TRBV9 and TRBJ2-5; D may be TRBD1 (5 bases). Trimming removed 2 bases from V and 3 bases from J, with 11 bases in between. Germline CDR1 is SGDLS and CDR2 is YYNGEE. This CDR3 is 14 amino acids long.

The CDR3 nucleotides are TGTGCCTGGAGGGGACCTAGCGGAAAACTGAATGAGCAGTTCTTC. Protein: CAWRGPSGKLNEQFF. This chain joins TRBV30 and TRBJ2-1, with 7 bases lining up with TRBD2. Losses at the gene ends were 3 bases for V and 7 bases for J; bases not matched to a gene: 12. There are 15 residues in the CDR3. Germline-derived CDR1 and CDR2 are GTSNPN and SVGIG (reference sequence). The full variable domain, in which reference TRBV30 and TRBJ2-1 provide the parts outside the CDR3, is SQTIHQWPATLVQPVGSPLSLECTVEGTSNPNLYWYRQAAGRGLQLLFYSVGIGQISSEVPQNLSASRPQDRQFILSSKKLLLSDSGFYLCAWRGPSGKLNEQFFGPGTRLTVL.

The V call is TRBV5-1, the J call TRBJ2-1; D may be TRBD2 (6 bases). The CDR3 sequence is 18 residues long. V shed 0 bases and J shed 2 bases, with 18 bases lying between them. Germline lookup yields CDR1 SGHRS and CDR2 YFSETQ. The CDR3 loop is CASSLARRRGGPYNEQFF. The CDR3 DNA reads as TGCGCCAGCAGCTTGGCCAGGAGGCGGGGCGGTCCCTACAATGAGCAGTTCTTC.